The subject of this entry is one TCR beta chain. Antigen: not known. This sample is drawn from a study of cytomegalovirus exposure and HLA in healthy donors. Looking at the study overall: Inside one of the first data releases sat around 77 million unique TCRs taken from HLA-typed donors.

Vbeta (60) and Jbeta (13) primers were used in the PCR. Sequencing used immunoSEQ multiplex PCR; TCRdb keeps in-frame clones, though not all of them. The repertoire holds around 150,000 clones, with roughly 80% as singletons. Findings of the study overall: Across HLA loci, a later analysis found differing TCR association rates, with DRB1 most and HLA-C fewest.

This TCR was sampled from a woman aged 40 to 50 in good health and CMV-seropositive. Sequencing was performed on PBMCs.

CDR3 DNA sequence: TGTGCCAGCAGTGAAGGGGGGGCCCTCCACTTT. Residues: CASSEGGALHF. V and J are TRBV2 and TRBJ1-6; D possibly corresponds to TRBD1 (5 bases). V was pared by 1 base and J by 14 bases, with 6 bases between. The CDR3 consists of 11 residues. The germline gives CDR1 SNHLY, CDR2 FYNNEI.